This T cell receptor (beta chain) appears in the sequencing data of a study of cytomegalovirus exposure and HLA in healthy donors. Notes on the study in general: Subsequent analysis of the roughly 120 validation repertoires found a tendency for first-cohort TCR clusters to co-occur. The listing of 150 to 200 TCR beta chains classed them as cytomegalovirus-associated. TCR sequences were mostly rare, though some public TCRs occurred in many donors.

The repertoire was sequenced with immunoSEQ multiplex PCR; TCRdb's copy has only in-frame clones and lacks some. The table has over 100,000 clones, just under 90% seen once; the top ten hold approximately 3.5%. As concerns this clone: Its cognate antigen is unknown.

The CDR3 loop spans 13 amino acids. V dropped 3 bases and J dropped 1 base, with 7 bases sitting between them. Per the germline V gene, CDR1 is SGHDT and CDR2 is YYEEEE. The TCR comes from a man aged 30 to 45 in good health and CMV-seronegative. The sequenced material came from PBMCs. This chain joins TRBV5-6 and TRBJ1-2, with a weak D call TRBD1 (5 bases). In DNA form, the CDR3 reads TGTGCCAGCAGCTACGACAGTAACTATGGCTACACCTTC. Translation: CASSYDSNYGYTF.